This TCR beta chain came from a study of blood T cell repertoires in COVID-19. Data came from immunoSEQ multiplex PCR; TCRdb stores just in-frame clones and leaves some out. The top ten hold roughly 17% of the sample, which has about 180,000 clones, about 72% seen once. The sample consisted of PBMCs or T cells enriched from blood (not recorded which). This TCR came from a woman between 50 and 59 years old who had recovered from COVID-19.

In DNA form, the CDR3 reads TGTGCCAGCTCACAAGGACTAGCGGGAGGTTACGAGCAGTACTTC. It encodes CASSQGLAGGYEQYF. The J gene is TRBJ2-7, the V gene TRBV18; 14 bases are a match to TRBD2. Germline CDR1 is KGHSH and CDR2 is LQKENI. This CDR3 has 15 amino acids. V dropped 4 bases and J dropped 4; count of bases not matched to a gene: 3.